This T cell receptor (beta chain) was identified in a study of T cell changes during pregnancy in multiple sclerosis (dated by TCRdb to the late 2010s). At the level of the whole study: In women with multiple sclerosis, the researchers looked at how the T cell repertoire shifted as pregnancy progressed.

Deletion took 4 bases off V and 5 bases off J, with a span of 18 bases between the germline ends. CDR1 and CDR2 are drawn from the germline V gene: SGHDT, YYEEEE. Including the terminal cysteine and phenylalanine, the CDR3 comprises 15 residues. Of the read, only the CDR3 DNA is kept; its 45 bases are in frame from base 1. Libraries were made using the immunoSEQ multiplex PCR assay. The clones in this table, taken by TCRdb from immuneACCESS, are in-frame only. Not every clone is retained; where verified, under half of the shortfall comes from an unresolved V gene, and the cause of the rest is unknown. This sample comprises under 85,000 clones, around nine tenths of them detected only once. The top ten constitute roughly 0.21% of the sample. Points on this clone: Its antigen specificity is not known. Base qualities are not recorded, but no much larger clone differs from it by a single base.

This clonotype was sampled from a female donor with multiple sclerosis, enrolled in a pregnancy study. Here the chain combines TRBV5-6 and TRBJ2-5; the D gene cannot be named for sure. The sequenced sample was CD4+ T cells from peripheral blood mononuclear cells, obtained before pregnancy. The nucleotide sequence reads TGTGCCAGCAGCCGGAGAGTAGGATCAGTTGAGACCCAGTACTTC. Its translation is CASSRRVGSVETQYF.